These T cell receptor beta chains were read from a single sample in a study of blood T cell repertoires in COVID-19. The protocol was immunoSEQ multiplex PCR, while the TCRdb copy is restricted to in-frame clones and leaves out a portion. This table has under 300,000 clones, approximately 85% appearing once. What was sequenced was peripheral blood. These receptors came from a human donor in a cohort sampled during active COVID-19. The CDR3 runs from the conserved cysteine through the conserved F or W. The D gene is left open where the match is weak. Only some rows state a clone size, as once, few, many or a class for expanded clones.

d_gene	v_gene	abundance	j_gene	CDR3nt	CDR3aa
.	TRBV10-3	.	TRBJ1-3	TGTGCCATCAGTGGGGGGGAGGGGCTCTCTGGAAACACCATATATTTT	CAISGGEGLSGNTIYF
TRBD2	TRBV6-5	few	TRBJ2-5	TGTGCCAGCGCATCTAGCGGGACGGAGACCCAGTACTTC	CASASSGTETQYF
.	TRBV21-1	.	TRBJ2-5	TGTGCCAGCAGCAAAAGTCCGGCGATCGGCGGGAGGGCCCTGAAGCAAGAGACCCAGTACTTC	CASSKSPAIGGRALKQETQYF
TRBD1	TRBV28	once	TRBJ1-2	TGTGCCAGCAGTTTATTAGGGACAGGGGTCTATGGCTACACCTTC	CASSLLGTGVYGYTF
TRBD1	TRBV3-1/TRBV3-2	.	TRBJ1-1	TGTGCCACCAAGCCAGGGGGCCTGAACACTGAAGCTTTCTTT	CATKPGGLNTEAFF
.	TRBV4-3	.	TRBJ2-7	TGCGCCAGCCCGGAGGTTCTCCACGAGCAGTACTTC	CASPEVLHEQYF
TRBD1	TRBV18	.	TRBJ1-6	TGTGCCAGCTCACGTGACAGGGTCGGGAATAATTCACCCCTCCACTTT	CASSRDRVGNNSPLHF
TRBD1	TRBV18	.	TRBJ2-1	TGTGCCAGCTCACAGGGGGCGCGTGGCAATGAGCAGTTCTTC	CASSQGARGNEQFF
.	TRBV19	.	TRBJ2-2	TGTGCCAGTATAGGCAGGGTCCAAGGGGAGCTGTTTTTT	CASIGRVQGELFF
.	TRBV19	.	TRBJ2-7	TGTGCCAGTAGCTTGGCGAGACAGAGTCACTACGAGCAGTACTTC	CASSLARQSHYEQYF
.	TRBV2	many	TRBJ2-7	TGTGCCAGCGGGTCTGAGGTGGAGACCTACGAGCAGTACTTC	CASGSEVETYEQYF
.	TRBV5-5	.	TRBJ1-5	TGTGCCAGCAGCTTCAGGGTGGACAGCATGCCGCCCCAGCATTTT	CASSFRVDSMPPQHF
TRBD2	TRBV7-9	once	TRBJ2-2	TGTGCCAGCAGCCAGCGGGGCACCGGGGAGCTGTTTTTT	CASSQRGTGELFF
TRBD1	TRBV30	.	TRBJ1-2	TGTGCCTGGCTGACAGGGAGTGATGGCTACACCTTC	CAWLTGSDGYTF
.	TRBV6-6	.	TRBJ2-1	TGTGCCAGCAGCCCCCCCAGGCGTGAGCAGTTCTTC	CASSPPRREQFF
TRBD1	TRBV28	.	TRBJ2-7	TGTGCCAGCAGTTGGGGACAGTCCTACGAGCAGTACTTC	CASSWGQSYEQYF
.	TRBV7-3	.	TRBJ1-1	TGTGCCAGCAGCTCTCAGGGAGGCACTGAAGCTTTCTTT	CASSSQGGTEAFF
TRBD2	TRBV10-2	.	TRBJ2-7	TGCGCCAGCAGTTCCGGGACTAGCGGCTCCTACGAGCAGTACTTC	CASSSGTSGSYEQYF
TRBD2	TRBV30	.	TRBJ2-7	TGTGCCTGGAGTGTAGCGGGAGAAAATCAGCAGTACTTC	CAWSVAGENQQYF
.	TRBV9	.	TRBJ2-3	TGTGCCAGCAGCGTAGGGGCCATCACAGATACGCAGTATTTT	CASSVGAITDTQYF
.	TRBV4-1	.	TRBJ2-3	TGCGCCAGCAGCCAAGAGGCGAGGGCGGGCACAGATACGCAGTATTTT	CASSQEARAGTDTQYF
.	TRBV10-3	once	TRBJ1-1	TGTGCCATCAGTGATGGAGGGGAAGCTTTCTTT	CAISDGGEAFF
.	TRBV5-5	.	TRBJ2-5	TGTGCCAGCAGCCCAAGACAGGACGGGACCCAGTACTTC	CASSPRQDGTQYF
.	TRBV19	.	TRBJ2-7	TGTGCCAGTAGATGGACAGAGAGTAGTGGCGAGCAGTACTTC	CASRWTESSGEQYF
TRBD1	TRBV28	.	TRBJ1-2	TGTGCCAGCAGCTTAGGGACAGTCCCCTATGGCTACACCTTC	CASSLGTVPYGYTF
TRBD1	TRBV5-5	.	TRBJ2-6	TGTGCCAGCAGTTTTACAGACAGGGGGCGCGGAGGGGCCAACGTCCTGACTTTC	CASSFTDRGRGGANVLTF
TRBD2	TRBV3-1/TRBV3-2	.	TRBJ2-1	TGTGCCAGCAGCGCCCCTAGCGGGAGGGCCCGGAATGAGCAGTTCTTC	CASSAPSGRARNEQFF
.	TRBV5-6	.	TRBJ1-4	TGTGCCAGCACCTTTGCAAGGAGTGGAAAACTGTTTTTT	CASTFARSGKLFF
.	TRBV28	.	TRBJ1-3	TGTGCCAGCAGTTTCAGGACAGCCTCTGGAAACACCATATATTTT	CASSFRTASGNTIYF
TRBD1	TRBV6-5	.	TRBJ1-2	TGTGCCACCAGGCGGGACAGAGTTTCCTATGGCTACACCTTC	CATRRDRVSYGYTF
TRBD2	TRBV6-1	.	TRBJ2-3	TGTGCCAGCAGTGAGGCCCGTTTAGCGGGAGCCCTCACAGATACGCAGTATTTT	CASSEARLAGALTDTQYF
.	TRBV2	.	TRBJ2-2	TGTGCCAGCAGTGGCCAGCGGACCGGGGAGCTGTTTTTT	CASSGQRTGELFF
TRBD1	TRBV3-1/TRBV3-2	.	TRBJ2-6	TGTGCCAGCAGCCGAGGACAGGGATCTGGGGCCAACGTCCTGACTTTC	CASSRGQGSGANVLTF
TRBD1	TRBV7-9	.	TRBJ2-5	TGTGCCAGCAGCCTGGGACAGGGGGTTGGAGAGACCCAGTACTTC	CASSLGQGVGETQYF
TRBD2	TRBV7-2	.	TRBJ2-2	TGTGCCAGCAGCTTAGGCGGGAGTACCGGGGAGCTGTTTTTT	CASSLGGSTGELFF
.	TRBV7-9	once	TRBJ1-1	TGTGCCAGCAGCTTAGTAAGCGGGAACACTGAAGCTTTCTTT	CASSLVSGNTEAFF
.	TRBV6-5	.	TRBJ1-5	TGTGCCAGCAGACGTAACAGGTGGGATCAGCCCCAGCATTTT	CASRRNRWDQPQHF
.	TRBV5-1	.	TRBJ2-6	TGCGCCAGCAGCGATAACACAGGGTTCGGCTTGGCCAACGTCCTGACTTTC	CASSDNTGFGLANVLTF
.	TRBV6-5	.	TRBJ2-7	TGTGCCAGCAGTTACCTCTACGAGCAGTACTTC	CASSYLYEQYF
TRBD2	TRBV18	.	TRBJ2-2	TGTGCCAGCTCACCACGTACTAGCGGGAACGCCGGGGAGCTGTTTTTT	CASSPRTSGNAGELFF
TRBD2	TRBV18	few	TRBJ2-7	TGTGCCAGCTCACAGGGACTAGCGGGGCCGAGCTCCTACGAGCAGTACTTC	CASSQGLAGPSSYEQYF
TRBD1	TRBV7-8	.	TRBJ1-5	TGTGCCAGCAGCTTCAGGACAGGGGTGGGTTCCACTCAGCCCCAGCATTTT	CASSFRTGVGSTQPQHF
.	TRBV20-1	few	TRBJ1-1	TGCAGTGCTAATTTGGGGAGGCAAGCTTTCTTT	CSANLGRQAFF